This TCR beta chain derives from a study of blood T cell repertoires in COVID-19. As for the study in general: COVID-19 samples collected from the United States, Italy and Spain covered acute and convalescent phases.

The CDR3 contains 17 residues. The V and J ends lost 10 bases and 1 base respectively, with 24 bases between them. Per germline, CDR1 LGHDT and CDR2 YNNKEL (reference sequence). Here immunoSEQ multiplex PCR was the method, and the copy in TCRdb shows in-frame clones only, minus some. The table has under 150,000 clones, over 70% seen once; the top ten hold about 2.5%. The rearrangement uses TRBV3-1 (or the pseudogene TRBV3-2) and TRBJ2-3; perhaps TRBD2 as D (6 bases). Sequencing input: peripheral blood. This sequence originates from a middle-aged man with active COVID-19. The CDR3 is CANLGLTSVRGTDTQYF. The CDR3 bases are TGTGCCAATCTGGGACTTACCTCGGTCCGTGGCACAGATACGCAGTATTTT.